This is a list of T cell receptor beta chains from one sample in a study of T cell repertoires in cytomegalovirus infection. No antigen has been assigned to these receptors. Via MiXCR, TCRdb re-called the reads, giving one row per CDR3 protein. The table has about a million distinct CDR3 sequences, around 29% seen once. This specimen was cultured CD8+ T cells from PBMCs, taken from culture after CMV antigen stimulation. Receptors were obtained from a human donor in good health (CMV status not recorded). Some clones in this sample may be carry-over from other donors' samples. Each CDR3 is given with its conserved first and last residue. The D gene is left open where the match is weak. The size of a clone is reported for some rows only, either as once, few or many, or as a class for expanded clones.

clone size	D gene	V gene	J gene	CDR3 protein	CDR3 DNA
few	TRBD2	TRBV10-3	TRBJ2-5	CAISPTPLAGYETQYF	TGTGCCATCAGTCCCACCCCGCTAGCGGGGTATGAGACCCAGTACTTC
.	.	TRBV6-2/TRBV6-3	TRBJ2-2	CASKRRGTGELFF	TGTGCCAGCAAACGTCGGGGGACCGGGGAGCTGTTTTTT
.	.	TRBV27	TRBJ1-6	CASSPQEANSPLHF	TGTGCCAGCAGCCCACAGGAGGCCAATTCACCCCTCCACTTT
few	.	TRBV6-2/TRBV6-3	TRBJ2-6	CASSYSWGDNEDSGANVLTF	TGTGCCAGCAGTTACTCGTGGGGGGATAACGAAGACTCTGGGGCCAACGTCCTGACTTTC
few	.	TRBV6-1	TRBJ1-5	CASSETGRLNQPQHF	TGTGCCAGCAGTGAGACGGGACGCCTCAATCAGCCCCAGCATTTT
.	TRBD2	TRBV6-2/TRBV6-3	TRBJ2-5	CASSYRPGLANF	TGTGCCAGCAGTTACCGCCCGGGACTAGCTAACTTC
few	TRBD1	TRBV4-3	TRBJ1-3	CASSRTGGIDTIYF	TGCGCCAGCAGTCGGACAGGGGGGATAGACACCATATATTTT
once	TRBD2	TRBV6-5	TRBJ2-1	CASRLTSGRAHEQFF	TGTGCCAGCAGACTTACTAGCGGGCGTGCCCATGAGCAGTTCTTC
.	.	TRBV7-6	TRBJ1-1	CASSLGASRAFGTEAFF	TGTGCCAGCAGCTTAGGGGCCAGTAGAGCTTTTGGGACTGAAGCTTTCTTT
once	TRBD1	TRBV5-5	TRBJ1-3	CASSLDRAFSGNTIYF	TGTGCCAGCAGCCTCGACAGGGCCTTCTCTGGAAACACCATATATTTT
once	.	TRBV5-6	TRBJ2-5	CASSLEFWETQYF	TGTGCCAGCAGCTTGGAATTTTGGGAGACCCAGTACTTC
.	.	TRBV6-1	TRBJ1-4	CASSEVAGEKLFF	TGTGCCAGCAGTGAAGTGGCCGGTGAAAAACTGTTTTTT
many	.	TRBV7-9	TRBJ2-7	CASSTTRGALSYEQYF	TGTGCCAGCAGCACCACTCGGGGGGCCCTCTCCTACGAGCAGTACTTC
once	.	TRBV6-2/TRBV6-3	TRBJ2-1	CASSYPDKWLF	TGTGCCAGCAGTTACCCAGATAAGTGGCTCTTC
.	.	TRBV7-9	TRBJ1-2	CASSLEGRRVHFGYTF	TGTGCCAGCAGCTTAGAGGGGCGCAGGGTACATTTCGGCTACACCTTC
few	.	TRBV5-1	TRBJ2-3	CASSLRPRERGTDTQYF	TGCGCCAGCAGCTTGCGGCCCCGGGAGAGGGGCACAGATACGCAGTATTTT
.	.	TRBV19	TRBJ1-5	CASRGTGTGEPSLWQPQHF	.
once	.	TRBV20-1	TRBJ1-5	CSARAWKEASVEPQHF	TGCAGTGCTAGAGCCTGGAAGGAGGCGTCCGTCGAACCCCAGCATTTT
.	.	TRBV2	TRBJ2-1	CVSLLSLPEQFF	TGTGTCAGTTTGCTGAGCCTCCCAGAGCAGTTCTTC
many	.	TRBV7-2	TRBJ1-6	CASSLAGPRPLHF	TGTGCCAGCAGCTTAGCTGGCCCCCGACCCCTCCACTTT
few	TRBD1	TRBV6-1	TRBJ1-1	CASRGQGDAEAFF	TGTGCCAGCAGGGGACAGGGGGACGCTGAAGCTTTCTTT
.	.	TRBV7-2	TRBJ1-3	CASSFEGYSGNTIYF	TGTGCCAGCAGCTTCGAGGGTTATTCGGGAAACACCATATATTTT
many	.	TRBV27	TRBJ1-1	CASSFRRGYTEAFF	TGTGCCAGCAGTTTTAGAAGAGGGTACACTGAAGCTTTCTTT
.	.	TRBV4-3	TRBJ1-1	CASSQEVGLNTEAFF	TGCGCCAGCAGCCAAGAGGTGGGGTTGAACACTGAAGCTTTCTTT
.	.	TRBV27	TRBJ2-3	CASGLGERNTQYF	TGTGCCAGCGGCCTGGGGGAAAGAAATACGCAGTATTTT
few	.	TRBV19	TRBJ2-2	CASLGGEGTGELFF	TGTGCCAGCCTCGGGGGCGAGGGAACCGGGGAGCTGTTTTTT